This T cell receptor beta chain is drawn from a study of blood T cells in healthy people across ages (dated by TCRdb to the mid-2010s). For the study in its entirety: In model experiments, template switching captured roughly one uniquely barcoded TCR beta cDNA molecule for every two T cells. The study measured age-related changes in TCR beta repertoire diversity using deep sequencing normalized with unique cDNA molecular identifiers. The donors were divided into four age groups: young (average around 17 years), middle-aged (roughly 40), aged (approximately 64) and long-lived (roughly 82). Donors of different ages were randomly distributed across sequencing lanes to avoid experimental bias. Using the same blood draw, the study looked at two additional independent replicas of 1 million unique cDNA reads for two donors, one aged 18 to 29 and the other aged 80 or older. Beyond this particular receptor, the publication reports: Estimates of total diversity based on one million sequenced T cells were regarded as lower bounds and as underestimates. The long-lived group showed more naive CD4+ T cells, fewer expanded clones and increased TCR diversity than the aged group, suggesting age selection. A strong correlation was found between observed TCR beta diversity and the percentage of naive T cells measured by flow cytometry. Because profiling used bulk unsorted PBMCs, naive and antigen-experienced compartments could not be compared conclusively. Donor CMV infection status was unknown, potentially confounding age-related changes in expanded clonotypes. As age increased, observed TCR beta diversity per million T cells dropped in a roughly linear way, and a significant reduction was already evident by age 40.

The 39 donors, aged roughly 6 to 95 years, were systemically healthy Caucasian individuals from Russia. Each donor gave ten milliliters of peripheral blood, drawn into EDTA-treated Vacutainer tubes. Ficoll-Paque density-gradient centrifugation was used to isolate PBMCs, with at least 7 million per sample. Total RNA, at least 6 micrograms per sample, was extracted from PBMCs with Trizol reagent. The percentages of naive CD45RAhigh/CD27high T cells were determined by flow cytometry on a PBMC aliquot from every donor. As to this clonotype: Its antigen is unknown. One base away there is no much larger clone; base qualities are not given.

Library method: 5' RACE. Sequencing used an Illumina HiSeq 2500. A second PCR of about 6 to 12 cycles was run with a J-beta primer mix and a sample-barcoded 5' primer. A unique molecular identifier was introduced onto each TCR beta cDNA molecule by a template-switch 5' adaptor carrying 12 random nucleotides. Each sample yielded at least 2.5 million CDR3-containing paired-end reads. The Mint cDNA synthesis kit, primed by a TRBC-specific oligonucleotide, was used to synthesize first-strand cDNA from all RNA. Following uracil-DNA glycosylase treatment, a first 18-cycle PCR with universal primers M1SS and BC2_uni_R was performed on all cDNA. The paper's processing steps were these. Each sample was normalized by randomly selecting 1 million high-quality reads, each carrying a distinct molecular identifier. Instead of being binned into consensus sequences, reads that shared molecular identifiers were thrown out. MiTCR, with a Q25 quality threshold and the strictest error-elimination algorithm, was used for CDR3 identification, clonotype clustering and error correction. A nonparametric unseen species model using Euler transformation provided a lower-bound estimate of total TCR beta diversity. TCRdb's own reprocessing of the public reads used fastp at Q25 and MiXCR and kept productive beta chains. Identical CDR3 protein sequences are pooled into one entry, listed with their most common genes and DNA. The V and J calls here are based on TCRdb, not the publication. In this sample the table shows around 600,000 distinct CDR3 sequences, around half of which occur a single time. The ten top clones hold about 22% of the sample.

V is pruned by 3 bases and J by 1 base, leaving 5 bases of the junction without a gene match. The CDR1 and CDR2 encoded by the germline V gene are SGHTA and FQGTGA. The CDR3 runs 17 amino acids, cysteine and phenylalanine included. Only the CDR3 DNA stays, 51 bases, in frame from base 1. The TCR comes from a man aged 80 or over in good health. The rearrangement combines TRBV7-3 with TRBJ2-6; 8 middle bases align to TRBD2. Sequenced: blood. The CDR3 here reads CASSFALAGSGANVLTF. The nucleotide sequence reads TGTGCCAGCAGCTTTGCTTTAGCGGGATCTGGGGCCAACGTCCTGACTTTC.